The clone carrying this TCR beta chain was recorded many times. Antigen: not known. The sample originates from a study of CD8 T cells in ankylosing spondylitis. The CDR3 extends over 13 amino acids. CDR1 SEHNR and CDR2 FQNEAQ come from the germline V gene (reference sequence). The J segment lost 9 bases and the V segment lost 3 bases, leaving 4 bases of the junction unmatched. Study findings and constraints: There was a TCR beta motif, made of 7 or 8 highly homologous variants, that appeared characteristic of ankylosing spondylitis blood. According to the report, clones linked to the disease were significantly enriched in matched synovial fluid samples taken from ankylosing spondylitis patients.

Quantitative barcoded 5'-RACE was used to prepare TCR beta libraries. TCRdb itself ran the 5' RACE reads through MiXCR, one entry per CDR3 protein. The sample holds tens of thousands of distinct CDR3 sequences, 6% to 8% seen once. V gene TRBV7-9 combines with J gene TRBJ2-1, with 8 nucleotides matching TRBD1. Sequencing was carried out using synovial fluid, either unsorted or a sorted T cell fraction (not recorded which). This TCR derives from a male donor with ankylosing spondylitis. CDR3 DNA: TGTGCCAGCAGCTTGGACAGGGTCGGTGAGCAGTTCTTC. Its protein is CASSLDRVGEQFF.